The clone carrying this T cell receptor (beta chain) was observed once. The antigen is undetermined. V was clipped by 2 bases and J by 5 bases, with 12 bases between them. The CDR3 is 14 amino acids. Germline V CDR1 and CDR2: SGHAT, FQNNGV. The sample is drawn from a study of OX40 agonist ivuxolimab in advanced cancers. Study overall: Patients were roughly 83% male with ages about 20 to 79, mean about 60. Partial response was recorded in three patients: one hepatocellular carcinoma and two cutaneous melanoma cases.

Sequenced by immunoSEQ multiplex PCR; TCRdb stores in-frame clones only, minus some. The sample holds some 44,000 clones, 70% to 90% seen once. Study observations and caveats: Relative to CD4+, CD8+ T cells held more expanded clones on average. At doses 0.1 to 3.0 mg/kg, CD4+ and CD8+ clones expanded.

The specimen comprised CD4+ or CD8+ T cells sorted from blood, sampled in a trial of the OX40 agonist ivuxolimab. This sequence originates from an adult with an advanced solid tumor such as melanoma, head and neck, liver or kidney cancer. The chain employs TRBV11-2 and TRBJ1-2; D perhaps matches TRBD1 (6 bases). This CDR3 is CASSLTGTNYGYTF. DNA for the CDR3: TGTGCCAGCAGCTTAACAGGGACGAATTATGGCTACACCTTC.